The entry below gives a single T cell receptor (beta chain) sequence along with its context. Its antigen remains unidentified. 13 Jbeta primers and 60 Vbeta primers were used for the PCR. Measured with immunoSEQ multiplex PCR; TCRdb has only the in-frame clones, and not every one. The sample consists of about 160,000 clones, about 84% of them appearing once. The length of the CDR3 is 16 residues. Per the germline V gene, CDR1 is SGHDN and CDR2 is FVKESK. The V segment lost 4 bases and the J segment 0 bases; nucleotides outside the gene matches: 5. This sample stems from a study of cytomegalovirus exposure and HLA in healthy donors. Whole-study results and caveats: Donors belonging to an Asian-associated ancestry cluster reportedly showed fewer N-insertions in productive TCRs than the roughly 670-donor mean, according to what a later analysis found. Within the data, a cluster of highly shared sequence variants was likely a sequencing artifact.

The sequence came from a man in his forties or fifties in good health and CMV-seropositive. V and J are TRBV14 and TRBJ2-3; 9 nucleotides match TRBD2. What was sequenced was PBMCs. The CDR3 coding sequence is TGTGCCAGCAGCCGCGGACTAGCGCCTAGCACAGATACGCAGTATTTT. Protein: CASSRGLAPSTDTQYF.